This T cell receptor (beta chain) comes out of a study of human T cells and chemical hapten exposure. MiXCR, applied by TCRdb to the RACE reads, yields one record per CDR3 protein. The profile shows tens of thousands of distinct CDR3 sequences, approximately 10% of them singletons. The time point: patch test 2, 6 weeks after DPC sensitization. Treatment indicated: therapeutic diphenylcyclopropenone sensitization with weekly scalp DPC. The CDR3 is made up of 17 amino acids. Per germline, CDR1 DFQATT and CDR2 SNEGSKA (reference sequence). Trimming removed 3 bases from V and 5 bases from J; junction bases left unmatched: 11.

The material was whole blood, obtained in connection with sensitization to the hapten diphenylcyclopropenone (DPC). The TCR comes from a man aged 40-50 years with alopecia areata. Some clones in this sample may be carry-over from other donors' samples. This rearrangement joins TRBV20-1 to TRBJ2-1, with 12 bases matching TRBD2. CDR3 DNA: TGCAGTGCTAGGAGCCTAGCGGGAGGGCCCCTCCACAATGAGCAGTTCTTC. This gives the protein CSARSLAGGPLHNEQFF.